This entry lists 25 T cell receptor beta chains sequenced from one sample in a study of Graves' ophthalmopathy and Graves' hyperthyroidism. As the template, RNA transcripts were used to amplify TCR beta CDR3 regions. HTBI primers primed a first-round RT-PCR, and a second-round multiplex PCR followed. TCRdb reprocessed the multiplex PCR reads with MiXCR, giving one entry per CDR3 protein. Found here are roughly 1.1 million distinct CDR3 sequences, around a third of them singletons; the top ten hold around 10%. The sample consisted of peripheral blood or thyroid tissue (not recorded which). These receptors originate from an adult man with Graves' hyperthyroidism.

The V and J genes are TRBV7-2 and TRBJ1-3; the match to TRBD1 covers 8 bases. V was pared by 5 bases and J by 1 base, with 13 bases of the junction left unmatched. The CDR3 runs to 18 residues. CDR1 SGHTA and CDR2 FQGNSA come from the germline V gene. CDR3 residues: CASSQVEGRGHSGNTIYF. The CDR3 DNA is TGTGCCAGCAGCCAAGTCGAGGGCAGGGGGCATTCTGGAAACACCATATATTTT.

This clonotype appeared a few times. The chain joins TRBV6-5 to TRBJ1-2; possible D gene TRBD1, 6 bases. Trimming stripped 6 bases from V and 0 bases from J, with 17 bases between. Germline-derived CDR1 and CDR2 are MNHEY and SVGAGI. This CDR3 is 16 amino acids long. The chain's CDR3 is CASREARTGTNYGYTF. For the CDR3, the DNA is TGTGCCAGCAGGGAGGCAAGAACAGGGACTAACTATGGCTACACCTTC.

This clonotype has at least ten counts. The chain couples TRBV6-5 to TRBJ1-5; 10 bases fit TRBD1. The CDR3 spans 14 residues. Germline lookup yields CDR1 MNHEY and CDR2 SVGAGI. Trimming removed 4 bases from V and 6 bases from J; junction bases left unmatched: 3. CDR3 sequence: CASSLTGGSQPQHF. In DNA, the CDR3 is TGTGCCAGCAGTTTGACAGGGGGCAGTCAGCCCCAGCATTTT.

In its sample, this clonotype was seen many times. This chain uses TRBV2 with TRBJ2-7, with D possibly matching TRBD1 (6 bases). V lost 5 bases and J lost 3, with 17 bases in between. In germline, CDR1 is SNHLY, CDR2 FYNNEI. The CDR3 is 15 amino acids. Here the CDR3 reads CASSPRPQGDYEQYF. The CDR3 DNA follows: TGTGCCAGCAGTCCTCGTCCACAGGGCGACTACGAGCAGTACTTC.

This clonotype was counted many times. The genes are TRBV7-9 and TRBJ2-7; a weak D match, TRBD1 (5 bases). The CDR3 covers 12 residues. Germline V gives CDR1 SEHNR, CDR2 FQNEAQ (reference sequence). V was clipped by 1 base and J by 6 bases, with 7 bases between them. CDR3 nucleotides: TGTGCCAGCAGCTTAGGGACAAGCGAGCAGTACTTC. Amino acid sequence: CASSLGTSEQYF.

This clonotype was counted many times. The rearrangement joins TRBV7-9 to TRBJ2-7; 8 bases agree with TRBD2. The V segment lost 3 bases and the J segment 4 bases; nucleotides outside the gene matches: 5. From germline, CDR1 is SEHNR and CDR2 FQNEAQ (reference sequence). The CDR3 totals 14 residues. CDR3 in DNA: TGTGCCAGCAGCTTCCCGAGCGGGAGTTACGAGCAGTACTTC. Residues: CASSFPSGSYEQYF.

The V call is TRBV19, the J call TRBJ2-6; 7 bases align to TRBD1. V was clipped by 7 bases and J by 0 bases; unmatched bases: 6. Germline V gene data show CDR1 as LNHDA and CDR2 as SQIVND (reference sequence). The CDR3 covers 16 residues. The CDR3 protein is CASTWDRLSGANVLTF. The CDR3 DNA reads as TGTGCCAGTACCTGGGACAGACTCTCTGGGGCCAACGTCCTGACTTTC.

The chain is built from TRBV10-3 and TRBJ1-2; D is unclear. The CDR3 totals 16 residues. The V end was cut by 3 bases, the J end by 2 bases, with 16 bases between. Germline CDR1 ENHRY, CDR2 SYGVKD. The CDR3 nucleotides read TGTGCCATCAGTGAAACGGGCAGTCTTTTAAACTATGGCTACACCTTC. Its translation: CAISETGSLLNYGYTF.

The rearrangement uses TRBV14 and TRBJ1-4; tentative D call: TRBD1 (5 bases). Germline V lookup: CDR1 SGHDN, CDR2 FVKESK. The V end was cut by 1 base, the J end by 3 bases, with 12 bases between. This CDR3 contains 16 residues. The CDR3, as DNA: TGTGCCAGCAGCCAAGCCACAGGTTCTGCTAATGAAAAACTGTTTTTT. This translates into CASSQATGSANEKLFF.

This clonotype was observed a few times. The CDR3 DNA follows: TGCAGCGTGTATACAGGGCGGACAGATACGCAGTATTTT. Encoded protein: CSVYTGRTDTQYF. The chain recombines TRBV29-1 with TRBJ2-3, with D tentatively TRBD1 (6 bases). Germline loops: CDR1 SQVTM, CDR2 ANQGSEA. CDR3 size: 13 residues. The V end lost 6 bases, the J end lost 3 bases, and 13 bases lay between the germline ends.

This clonotype was seen once. The CDR3 sequence is CASTPRGASYEQYF. CDR3 bases: TGTGCCAGCACCCCCAGAGGGGCCTCCTACGAGCAGTACTTC. The chain carries TRBV2 and TRBJ2-7, with D perhaps being TRBD1 or TRBD2 (5 bases each). Deletions cut 7 bases from V and 0 bases from J, with 13 bases between. The V gene's germline CDR1 is SNHLY and CDR2 FYNNEI. The CDR3 is 14 amino acids.

This clonotype was seen once. An end of the junction does not agree with germline; a read error may underlie this. The V and J genes are TRBV7-3 and TRBJ2-7; D is perhaps TRBD1 or TRBD2 (6 bases each). Germline V gene lookup returns CDR1 SGHTA and CDR2 FQGTGA. This CDR3 has 14 residues. The CDR3 region is CASSLGHSTGEHYF. In nucleotides, the CDR3 is TGTGCCAGCAGCTTGGGACATAGTACGGGGGAGCACTACTTC.

This clonotype was detected many times. The chain links TRBV5-1 to TRBJ2-7, with D perhaps matching TRBD1 (5 bases). There are 16 residues in the CDR3. V lost 4 bases to trimming and J lost 2 bases, with 19 bases between them. The germline V gene has CDR1 SGHRS and CDR2 YFSETQ. The CDR3 sequence: CASSIWGDRPAYEQYF. The CDR3 DNA follows: TGCGCCAGCAGCATATGGGGTGACAGACCCGCCTACGAGCAGTACTTC. Full variable domain (rest looked up from reference TRBV5-1 and TRBJ2-7): KAGVTQTPRYLIKTRGQQVTLSCSPISGHRSVSWYQQTPGQGLQFLFEYFSETQRNKGNFPGRFSGRQFSNSRSEMNVSTLELGDSALYLCASSIWGDRPAYEQYFGPGTRLTVT.

The chain joins TRBV20-1 to TRBJ1-5; D gene unclear. Germline V gene sequence: CDR1 DFQATT, CDR2 SNEGSKA (reference sequence). The CDR3 is 14 amino acids. The V end was cut by 5 bases, the J end by 6 bases, with 17 bases between. CDR3 region: CSAAISSPGQPQHF. CDR3 sequence (DNA): TGCAGTGCTGCCATCAGCTCCCCCGGTCAGCCCCAGCATTTT.

V and J are TRBV24-1 and TRBJ2-5, with D unresolved. The CDR3 is 12 residues long. Looked up from germline, CDR1 is KGHDR and CDR2 is SFDVKD. Trimming left V 6 bases short and J 9 bases short, with 13 bases between. For the CDR3, the DNA is TGTGCCACCAGTTCCCCGGCCCGGGCCCAGTACTTC. This translates into CATSSPARAQYF.

In this sample, this clonotype turned up many times. This chain joins TRBV11-2 and TRBJ1-5; unclear D gene. The germline CDR1 and CDR2 sequences are SGHAT and FQNNGV. Deletions cut 5 bases from V and 9 bases from J, with 11 bases between. This CDR3 is 12 amino acids long. CDR3: CASSIDDGPQHF. CDR3 coding DNA: TGTGCCAGCAGCATCGATGATGGGCCCCAGCATTTT.

This clonotype has at least ten counts. The chain is built from TRBV19 and TRBJ2-7; tentatively, D is TRBD1 (6 bases). The CDR3 contains 15 residues. The germline V gene has CDR1 LNHDA and CDR2 SQIVND (reference sequence). V gave up 5 bases and J gave up 6 bases, with 20 bases separating them. Written as DNA, the CDR3 is TGTGCCAGTAGTGCCCAGGACAGTGCTGGGGGCGAGCAGTACTTC. This encodes CASSAQDSAGGEQYF.

This clonotype came up a few times. An end of the junction differs from the germline gene, which may be a read error. The rearrangement joins TRBV10-3 to TRBJ2-2; D may be TRBD2 (6 bases). This CDR3 has 14 residues. Germline assignment: CDR1 ENHRY and CDR2 SYGVKD. Here the CDR3 reads CASSERRGTGELFF. CDR3 DNA: TGTGCCAGCAGTGAAAGGCGGGGCACCGGGGAGCTGTTTTTT.

Note on this clonotype: The CDR3 does not close with the conserved phenylalanine or tryptophan, likely indicating a read error. This rearrangement joins TRBV19 to TRBJ1-1; a weak D match, TRBD1 (5 bases). The CDR3 sequence is 16 residues long. V lost 4 bases and J lost 1, with 16 bases in between. Germline-derived CDR1 and CDR2 are LNHDA and SQIVND (reference sequence). The CDR3 loop reads CASSTPRSTENTEAFL. CDR3 sequence (DNA): TGTGCCAGTAGTACGCCCCGGTCGACAGAGAACACTGAAGCTTTCCTT.

This clonotype was observed a few times. A clone one base away is much larger, so this may be a read error. V is TRBV29-1 and J is TRBJ1-2; perhaps TRBD1 as D (5 bases). V lost 6 bases to trimming and J lost 6 bases, with 17 bases between them. The length of the CDR3 is 13 residues. CDR1 SQVTM and CDR2 ANQGSEA come from the germline V gene. This chain's CDR3 is CSVSRDSTDGYTF. The CDR3 DNA sequence: TGCAGCGTCAGCCGGGACTCGACAGATGGCTACACCTTC.

The rearrangement uses TRBV29-1 and TRBJ1-5; tentative D call: TRBD1 (5 bases). From germline, CDR1 is SQVTM and CDR2 ANQGSEA. Trimming took off 8 bases at V and 0 bases at J, with 17 bases between the two ends. The CDR3 is 15 residues long. For the CDR3, the DNA is TGCAGCTTAGCGGCCCGGCAGGGTAGCAATCAGCCCCAGCATTTT. Its protein product is CSLAARQGSNQPQHF.

This clonotype has just a few counts. The chain employs TRBV19 and TRBJ2-2; the D gene is possibly TRBD1 (6 bases). CDR3 length: 14 residues. Germline V gene data show CDR1 as LNHDA and CDR2 as SQIVND (reference sequence). Trimming removed 6 bases at V and 6 bases at J, with 14 bases between. CDR3 loop: CASRQDSRAGELFF. Written as DNA, the CDR3 is TGTGCCAGTAGGCAGGACAGCCGGGCCGGGGAGCTGTTTTTT.

Remarks on this clonotype: Compared with germline, one end of the junction differs, possibly owing to a read error. The rearrangement links TRBV2 to TRBJ2-7; 7 bases match TRBD1. Germline-derived CDR1 and CDR2 are SNHLY and FYNNEI. There are 15 residues in the CDR3. The CDR3 DNA reads TGTGCCACCAGTGATGACAACCGACAGGGCGGTGAGCAGTACTTC. This sequence encodes CATSDDNRQGGEQYF.

V gene TRBV24-1 combines with J gene TRBJ2-3; TRBD2 matches 10 bases. Trimming at V came to 3 bases and at J to 2 bases, leaving 7 bases not matched to a gene. In germline, CDR1 is KGHDR, CDR2 SFDVKD. CDR3 size: 17 residues. Written as DNA, the CDR3 is TGTGCCACCAGTGATGGATCACTAGCGGGATACACAGATACGCAGTATTTT. Its protein is CATSDGSLAGYTDTQYF.

This chain joins TRBV12-3 or TRBV12-4 and TRBJ1-1, with TRBD1 identical over 8 bases. After removal of 0 bases from V and 1 base from J, the junction contained 7 bases not matched to a gene. This CDR3 has 17 residues. The CDR3 spells CASSLAPWDRSNTEAFF. The CDR3 DNA reads as TGTGCCAGCAGTTTAGCCCCCTGGGACAGGTCGAACACTGAAGCTTTCTTT.